Listed here is a single T cell receptor beta chain. The antigen is not known. The source of the sample is a study of cytomegalovirus exposure and HLA in healthy donors. Points from the study as a whole: It was shown in a later analysis that HLA-associated TCR beta chains were more clonally expanded than other, equally common chains. In vitro experiments confirmed that a few CMV-associated chains were specific for CMV antigens. Several V segments, TRBV6-2 and TRBV6-3 among them, could not be told apart and were dropped.

13 Jbeta primers and 60 Vbeta primers were used for the PCR. Profiling relied on immunoSEQ multiplex PCR, and the TCRdb table lists in-frame clones only, not all of them. The sample lists more than 55,000 clones, roughly 80% occurring once. V shed 2 bases and J shed 9 bases, with 8 bases lying between them. Germline V CDR1 and CDR2: SGHTA, FQGTGA. This CDR3 has 13 residues. This chain links TRBV7-3 with TRBJ1-6; unclear D gene. Source material: PBMCs. This receptor was identified in a man younger than 45 in good health and CMV-seronegative. CDR3 protein: CASSLEGSSPLHF. CDR3 sequence (DNA): TGTGCCAGCAGCTTAGAGGGAAGTTCACCCCTCCACTTT.